This TCR beta chain stems from a study of T cell repertoires in cytomegalovirus infection. The wider study: It was the public TCR beta signatures that indicated both CMV infection and matching HLA type.

Germline CDR1 reads SGHAT; CDR2 reads FQNNGV. There are 14 residues in the CDR3. The trim removed 5 bases at V and 7 bases at J, leaving 1 base unmatched. Study-wide results and caveats: The study found HLA-C-restricted CMV-specific TCR beta clonotypes dominating the ex vivo response. The cumulative frequency of public TCR beta families identified carriers of CMV plus the relevant HLA.

This clonotype has at least ten counts. Its antigen remains unidentified. TCRdb re-analysed the reads in MiXCR, keeping a single row per CDR3 protein. The data contain 500,000 or so distinct CDR3 sequences, 16% of them singletons. The sample comprised CD8+ T cells from PBMCs. The origin of this receptor is a human donor in good health (CMV status not recorded). Some clones in this sample may be carry-over from other donors' samples. The chain combines TRBV11-2 with TRBJ2-1; the match to TRBD2 covers 14 bases. The CDR3 here is CASSGTSGGNEQFF. Written as DNA, the CDR3 is TGTGCCAGCAGCGGGACTAGCGGGGGTAATGAGCAGTTCTTC.